These T cell receptor beta chains were read from a single sample in a study of Ad26.COV2.S vaccination and SARS-CoV-2 variants. Only in-frame clones appear in the TCRdb table, and some are missing; sequencing was by immunoSEQ multiplex PCR. In the table there are some 340,000 clones, around 85% of which are singletons. The source was peripheral blood, collected in a trial of Ad26.COV2.S vaccine versus placebo. The receptor source for this set is a person aged 18 to 65 who received the Ad26.COV2.S COVID-19 vaccine or a placebo. The CDR3 runs from the conserved cysteine through the conserved F or W. Each record gives: clone size, J gene, D gene, CDR3 length, V gene, CDR3 DNA, CDR3 protein. D genes are given only for firm matches. Size is stated for part of the rows, as once, few or many counts, or as a class when the clone is expanded.

>.|TRBJ2-2|TRBD1|16|TRBV5-6
TGTGCCAGCAGCGACGGAAACAGGGGTAACACCGGGGAGCTGTTTTTT
CASSDGNRGNTGELFF
>.|TRBJ1-2|TRBD1|16|TRBV18
TGTGCCAGCTCACCACCATATGGGACAGGGGAATATGGCTACACCTTC
CASSPPYGTGEYGYTF
>once|TRBJ2-7|.|13|TRBV11-2
TGTGCCAGCAGCTTTTCCCTTTCCTACGAGCAGTACTTC
CASSFSLSYEQYF
>once|TRBJ2-2|TRBD1|16|TRBV4-1
TGCGCCAGCAGCCTAGGACAGGGGGATTCGACCGGGGAGCTGTTTTTT
CASSLGQGDSTGELFF
>.|TRBJ1-2|.|11|TRBV3-1/TRBV3-2
TGTGCCAGCAGCCAGGGCGGTGGCTACACCTTC
CASSQGGGYTF
>once|TRBJ2-2|TRBD2|18|TRBV9
TGTGCCAGCAGCGTAGCGAGTAGCGGGGGGTTAAACACCGGGGAGCTGTTTTTT
CASSVASSGGLNTGELFF
>.|TRBJ2-2|.|16|TRBV5-1
TGCGCCAGCAGCCCCGGTTGGGGGAGAGGCACCGGGGAGCTGTTTTTT
CASSPGWGRGTGELFF
>.|TRBJ2-2|.|16|TRBV2
TGTGCCAGCCAAACAATTGGACAGTCGAACACCGGGGAGCTGTTTTTT
CASQTIGQSNTGELFF
>.|TRBJ1-1|TRBD1|15|TRBV19
TGTGCCAGTAGTCTTGGGGGGACAGGGAACACTGAAGCTTTCTTT
CASSLGGTGNTEAFF
>.|TRBJ2-3|TRBD2|16|TRBV13
TGTGCCAGCAGCTTATATAATAGCGGGGGCACAGATACGCAGTATTTT
CASSLYNSGGTDTQYF
>.|TRBJ1-1|TRBD1|13|TRBV5-1
TGCGCCAGCAGCTTTGAGGGACAGACTGAAGCTTTCTTT
CASSFEGQTEAFF
>.|TRBJ2-3|TRBD2|15|TRBV27
TGTGCCAGCTGCCTAGCGGGGGGCTTCACAGATACGCAGTATTTT
CASCLAGGFTDTQYF
>.|TRBJ2-2|.|15|TRBV5-1
TGCGCCAGCAGCACTGTGACAGGGAACACCGGGGAGCTGTTTTTT
CASSTVTGNTGELFF
>.|TRBJ1-2|.|14|TRBV30
TGTGCCTGGAGTGTACGAAGGCTGGGCTATGGCTACACCTTC
CAWSVRRLGYGYTF
>.|TRBJ2-3|.|14|TRBV10-1
TGCGCCAGCAGTGAGTGCCATCGCACAGATACGCAGTATTTT
CASSECHRTDTQYF
>.|TRBJ2-7|.|12|TRBV6-5
TGTGCCAGCACCCCGAACAGGGATATTGTATACTTC
CASTPNRDIVYF
>.|TRBJ2-3|TRBD2|16|TRBV7-9
TGTGCCAGCAGCTTCGGACTAGCGGGGGGCACAGATACGCAGTATTTT
CASSFGLAGGTDTQYF
>.|TRBJ2-5|.|12|TRBV12-3/TRBV12-4
TGTGCCAGCAGTTTTAACGGAGAGACCCAGTACTTC
CASSFNGETQYF
>.|TRBJ1-1|.|12|TRBV28
TGTGCCAGCAGTTTACGGGGCACTGAAGCTTTCTTT
CASSLRGTEAFF
>.|TRBJ1-2|.|16|TRBV4-1
TGCGCCAGCAGCCTCTCTCCCAGGACGGCCGACTATGGCTACACCTTC
CASSLSPRTADYGYTF
>.|TRBJ1-2|.|10|TRBV30
TGTGCCTGGAAGGGTCCGCGCTACACCTTC
CAWKGPRYTF
>.|TRBJ1-6|.|15|TRBV5-6
TGTGCCAGCAGTTTTGGGGCAGGGAGTAATTCACCCCTCCACTTT
CASSFGAGSNSPLHF
>.|TRBJ1-3|.|14|TRBV27
TGTGCCAGCAGTTTAGGAGGCAGGGAGGACACCATATATTTT
CASSLGGREDTIYF
>once|TRBJ2-3|.|12|TRBV5-1
TGCGCCAGCAGCTTTCGGCAAGATACGCAGTATTTT
CASSFRQDTQYF
>.|TRBJ2-1|TRBD2|17|TRBV14
TGTGCCAGCAGCCGACCCTTGGCGGGAGTCACCTACAATGAGCAGTTCTTC
CASSRPLAGVTYNEQFF
>once|TRBJ1-2|.|15|TRBV6-6
TGTGCCAGCAGTCCAAAAGAACAGGGCGACTATGGCTACACCTTC
CASSPKEQGDYGYTF
>.|TRBJ2-2|TRBD1|17|TRBV5-1
TGCGCCAGCAGCCAAAAACAGGGGGCTTCGAACACCGGGGAGCTGTTTTTT
CASSQKQGASNTGELFF
>once|TRBJ1-2|TRBD1|12|TRBV28
TGTGCCAGTTCGACAGGGTACTATGGCTACACCTTC
CASSTGYYGYTF
>.|TRBJ1-5|.|17|TRBV7-8
TGTGCCAGCAGCCAAGAAGACAGGCCGTATAGCAATCAGCCCCAGCATTTT
CASSQEDRPYSNQPQHF
>.|TRBJ2-7|.|14|TRBV9
TGTGCCAGCAGCGTAGGGCTTGCCTCCTACGAGCAGTACTTC
CASSVGLASYEQYF
>.|TRBJ2-1|.|14|TRBV10-1
TGCGCCAGCCCTTGGGGTTTAATCTACAATGAGCAGTTCTTC
CASPWGLIYNEQFF
>.|TRBJ1-4|.|14|TRBV3-1/TRBV3-2
TGTGCCAGCAGCCAGATGGGGACTAATGAAAAACTGTTTTTT
CASSQMGTNEKLFF
>.|TRBJ2-4|TRBD2|16|TRBV14
TGTGCCAGCAGCCAAAAATTTAGCGGGGGGCTAAACATTCAGTACTTC
CASSQKFSGGLNIQYF
>.|TRBJ1-2|.|12|TRBV12-3/TRBV12-4
TGTGCCAGCAGTTTCCCGGGGGGCGGCTACACCTTC
CASSFPGGGYTF
>.|TRBJ2-1|TRBD2|16|TRBV19
TGTGCCAGTAGTATACTTGCGGGGGGCTACTACAATGAGCAGTTCTTC
CASSILAGGYYNEQFF
>.|TRBJ2-1|.|16|TRBV27
TGTGCCAGCAGTTTATCGTACAGACCTAGGTACAATGAGCAGTTCTTC
CASSLSYRPRYNEQFF
>.|TRBJ1-6|.|13|TRBV6-1
TGTGCCAGCAGTGAAACAGCGAATTCACCCCTCCACTTT
CASSETANSPLHF
>.|TRBJ2-5|TRBD2|15|TRBV5-1
TGCGCCAGCACCGACACAGCGGGGATCCAAGAGACCCAGTACTTC
CASTDTAGIQETQYF
>.|TRBJ2-2|.|16|TRBV7-9
TGTGCCAGCAGCTTAGGGGGCGTGAGCGCCACCGGGGAGCTGTTTTTT
CASSLGGVSATGELFF
>.|TRBJ1-3|.|16|TRBV5-1
TGCGCCAGCAGCTTGGACAGTCCAAGCTCTGGAAACACCATATATTTT
CASSLDSPSSGNTIYF
>.|TRBJ1-1|.|13|TRBV6-5
TGTGCCAGCAGATACGACAGCTACACTGAAGCTTTCTTT
CASRYDSYTEAFF
>.|TRBJ2-3|TRBD1|14|TRBV11-2
TGTGCCAGCAGCTTAACAGGGGGCGCAGATACGCAGTATTTT
CASSLTGGADTQYF
>once|TRBJ2-2|.|17|TRBV7-7
TGTGCTAGCAGCCCCGCCTTCGACGGACTGGCCACCGGGGAGCTGTTTTTT
CASSPAFDGLATGELFF
>.|TRBJ1-3|.|13|TRBV5-6
TGTGCCAGCCTCCTGTACTCTGGAAACACCATATATTTT
CASLLYSGNTIYF
>.|TRBJ1-6|TRBD1|15|TRBV5-1
TGCGCCAGCAGTGGAATACAGGGGGCAAATTCACCCCTCCACTTT
CASSGIQGANSPLHF
>.|TRBJ2-1|.|16|TRBV5-1
TGCGCCAGCAGCTTGGACGGCCAGAGCTCCTACAATGAGCAGTTCTTC
CASSLDGQSSYNEQFF
>.|TRBJ1-4|TRBD1|17|TRBV7-9
TGTGCCAGCAGCTACCGTGAGAGGGGGCGGACTAATGAAAAACTGTTTTTT
CASSYRERGRTNEKLFF
>.|TRBJ1-4|.|17|TRBV27
TGTGCCAGCAGTTTCCTGACAGGAAGGGGCAAAAATGAAAAACTGTTTTTT
CASSFLTGRGKNEKLFF
>.|TRBJ2-5|.|14|TRBV12-5
TGTGCTAGTGGGCGGAGTGGGGGCGCAGAGACCCAGTACTTC
CASGRSGGAETQYF
>.|TRBJ2-3|.|13|TRBV7-2
TGTGCCAGCAGCTTAGCTAGGTGGGATACGCAGTATTTT
CASSLARWDTQYF
>.|TRBJ1-4|.|14|TRBV28
TGTGCCAGCACCGGGGACGGACGACCCGAAAAACTGTTTTTT
CASTGDGRPEKLFF
>.|TRBJ2-2|.|15|TRBV20-1
TGCAGTGCTAGTTTCTCGGGGGCCAGCACCGGGGAGCTGTTTTTT
CSASFSGASTGELFF
>few|TRBJ2-5|TRBD1|13|TRBV7-7
TGTGCCAGCAGCTGGGGACAGCAAGAGACCCAGTACTTC
CASSWGQQETQYF
>.|TRBJ1-2|.|14|TRBV28
TGTGCCAGCAGTTTTGGGGGTGGTAGCTATGGCTACACCTTC
CASSFGGGSYGYTF
>.|TRBJ1-2|.|16|TRBV28
TGTGCCAGCAGTTCGCTTTTGAGGGACCATCGCTATGGCTACACCTTC
CASSSLLRDHRYGYTF